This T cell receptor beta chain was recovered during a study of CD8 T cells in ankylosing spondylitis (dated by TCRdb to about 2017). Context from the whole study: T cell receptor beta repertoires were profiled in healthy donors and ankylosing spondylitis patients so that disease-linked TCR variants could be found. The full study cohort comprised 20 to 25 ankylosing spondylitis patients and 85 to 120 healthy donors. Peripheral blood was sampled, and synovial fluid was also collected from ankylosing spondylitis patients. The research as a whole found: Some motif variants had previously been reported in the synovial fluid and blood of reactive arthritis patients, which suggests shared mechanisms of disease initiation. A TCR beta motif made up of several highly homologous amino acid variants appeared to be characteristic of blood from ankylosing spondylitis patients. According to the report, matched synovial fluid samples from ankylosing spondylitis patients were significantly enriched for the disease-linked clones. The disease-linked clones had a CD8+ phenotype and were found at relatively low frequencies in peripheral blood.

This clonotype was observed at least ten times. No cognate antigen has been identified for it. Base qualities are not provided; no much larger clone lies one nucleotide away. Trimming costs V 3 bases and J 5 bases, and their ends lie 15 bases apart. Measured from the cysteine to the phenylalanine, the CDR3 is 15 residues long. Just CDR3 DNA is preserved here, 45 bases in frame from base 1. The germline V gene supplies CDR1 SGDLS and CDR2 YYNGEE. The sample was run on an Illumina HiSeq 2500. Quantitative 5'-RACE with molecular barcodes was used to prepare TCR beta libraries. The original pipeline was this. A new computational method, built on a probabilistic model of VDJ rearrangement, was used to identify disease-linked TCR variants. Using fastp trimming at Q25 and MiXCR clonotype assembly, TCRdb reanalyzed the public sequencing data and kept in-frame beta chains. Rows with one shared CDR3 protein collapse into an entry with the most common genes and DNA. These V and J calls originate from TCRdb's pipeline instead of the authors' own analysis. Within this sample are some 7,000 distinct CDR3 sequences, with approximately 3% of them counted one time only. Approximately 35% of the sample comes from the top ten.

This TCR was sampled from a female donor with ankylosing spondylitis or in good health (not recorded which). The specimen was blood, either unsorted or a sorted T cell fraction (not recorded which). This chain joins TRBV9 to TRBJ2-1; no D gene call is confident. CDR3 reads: CASSATSLLNNEQFF. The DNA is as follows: TGTGCCAGCAGCGCAACAAGCCTACTGAACAATGAGCAGTTCTTC.